The 30 T cell receptor beta chains in this list originate from one sample, sequenced in a study of B cell selection in AIRE deficiency. Conventional CD4 T cells were sorted as CD4+CD127+ cells. The data were produced by immunoSEQ multiplex PCR, yet TCRdb's version contains in-frame clones alone and is incomplete. In the table there are fewer than 30,000 clones, 95% of which are singletons. The sample taken for sequencing was CD4+CD127+ conventional T cells sorted from PBMCs. The receptors were gathered from a human donor in good health.

J is TRBJ1-5 and V is TRBV9; D remains unclear. Germline V gene lookup returns CDR1 SGDLS and CDR2 YYNGEE. The CDR3 sequence is 15 residues long. V was pared by 4 bases and J by 0 bases, with 11 bases between. In DNA form, the CDR3 reads TGTGCCAGCAGCCGCTCGGCCTATAGCAATCAGCCCCAGCATTTT. Translating it yields CASSRSAYSNQPQHF.

This chain joins TRBV7-9 and TRBJ1-1; unclear D gene. V lost 9 bases, J lost 0 bases, and 17 bases lay in between. From germline, CDR1 is SEHNR and CDR2 FQNEAQ (reference sequence). The CDR3 is made up of 15 amino acids. CDR3 protein: CASVAGRFMNTEAFF. The CDR3 DNA follows: TGTGCCAGTGTGGCGGGCCGCTTCATGAACACTGAAGCTTTCTTT.

The rearrangement links TRBV11-2 to TRBJ2-7; tentative D call: TRBD1 (5 bases). CDR1 and CDR2 from the germline V gene are SGHAT and FQNNGV. V was clipped by 5 bases and J by 2 bases, with 10 bases between them. CDR3 length: 13 amino acids. The DNA of the CDR3 is TGTGCCAGCAGCCCGGCAGGGCCCTACGAGCAGTACTTC. Protein product: CASSPAGPYEQYF.

This clone has only one observation. V and J are TRBV5-1 and TRBJ2-5, with 14 bases matching TRBD2. The germline CDR1 and CDR2 sequences are SGHRS and YFSETQ. This CDR3 is built from 17 residues. The V segment lost 0 bases and the J segment 5 bases; nucleotides outside the gene matches: 6. The CDR3 nucleotides read TGCGCCAGCAGCTTGGGGGGACTAGCGGGAGATGGTGAGACCCAGTACTTC. It codes for CASSLGGLAGDGETQYF.

The V gene is TRBV5-1, the J gene TRBJ1-3; 9 bases match TRBD1. The CDR3 has 15 amino acids. V shed 0 bases and J 4 bases; nucleotides not matched to a gene: 2. Germline loops: CDR1 SGHRS, CDR2 YFSETQ. The CDR3 is CASSLVQGAGNTIYF. The CDR3 DNA sequence: TGCGCCAGCAGCTTGGTACAGGGGGCCGGAAACACCATATATTTT.

V and J are TRBV18 and TRBJ1-4; D is ambiguous. Looked up from germline, CDR1 is KGHSH and CDR2 is LQKENI. Trimming pared 0 bases from V and 4 bases from J, leaving 3 bases between. CDR3 length: 13 residues. The CDR3 loop is CASSPPGNEKLFF. The CDR3 DNA follows: TGTGCCAGCTCACCACCGGGTAATGAAAAACTGTTTTTT.

The chain combines TRBV5-6 with TRBJ2-3, with D unclear. The CDR3 has 13 amino acids. Trimming left V 2 bases short and J 2 bases short, with 6 bases between. Germline V gene sequence: CDR1 SGHDT, CDR2 YYEEEE. CDR3 in DNA: TGTGCCAGCAGCTTCCGACTCACAGATACGCAGTATTTT. It specifies CASSFRLTDTQYF.

V usage is TRBV5-4 and J usage is TRBJ2-7; 9 bases fit TRBD2. The CDR3 has 17 residues. The ends lost 7 bases at V and 0 bases at J; junction bases unmatched: 14. The germline V gene has CDR1 SGHNT and CDR2 YYREEE (reference sequence). The CDR3 DNA sequence: TGTGCCAGCTCAAGGCCAGCGGGGGGCGCGAGCTCCTACGAGCAGTACTTC. This sequence encodes CASSRPAGGASSYEQYF.

The chain has TRBV15 and TRBJ2-1, with TRBD2 identical over 7 bases. J lost 8 bases, V lost 0 bases, and 10 bases had no gene match. CDR3 size: 16 residues. Germline assignment: CDR1 LNHNV and CDR2 YYDKDF (reference sequence). CDR3 protein: CATSRDGGSLMDEQFF. CDR3 sequence (DNA): TGTGCCACCAGCAGAGATGGCGGGAGCTTGATGGATGAGCAGTTCTTC.

In its sample, this clone was seen once. This chain uses TRBV11-2 with TRBJ2-1; TRBD2 aligns across 10 bases. This CDR3 has 16 residues. Germline V gives CDR1 SGHAT, CDR2 FQNNGV. After removal of 4 bases from V and 3 bases from J, the junction contained 6 bases not matched to a gene. CDR3 sequence: CASSSLAGVGYNEQFF. The CDR3 DNA follows: TGTGCCAGCAGCTCCCTAGCGGGAGTCGGCTACAATGAGCAGTTCTTC.

Written as DNA, the CDR3 is TGTGCCAGTAGTATGATAGGGCAGGGGGAAGCGGTCAATGAGCAGTTCTTC. Residues: CASSMIGQGEAVNEQFF. J is TRBJ2-1 and V is TRBV19; 7 nucleotides line up with TRBD1. V lost 3 bases and J lost 6; bases outside the gene matches: 14. Per the germline V gene, CDR1 is LNHDA and CDR2 is SQIVND (reference sequence). CDR3 length equals 17 residues.

The chain recombines TRBV5-6 with TRBJ2-5, with a possible D match to TRBD1 (5 bases). V lost 4 bases, J lost 0 bases, and 16 bases lay in between. The germline V gene has CDR1 SGHDT and CDR2 YYEEEE. The CDR3 runs to 16 residues. Here the CDR3 reads CASSPVADKHQETQYF. The CDR3 DNA is TGTGCCAGCAGCCCGGTCGCGGACAAGCACCAAGAGACCCAGTACTTC.

The V gene is TRBV6-1, the J gene TRBJ2-3, with 9 nucleotides matching TRBD2. The germline gives CDR1 MNHNS, CDR2 SASEGT. Unmatched junction bases numbered 9, after V lost 4 bases and J lost 4 bases. The CDR3 is made up of 16 amino acids. CDR3 residues: CASSVRASGNPDTQYF. The CDR3 nucleotides are TGTGCCAGCAGTGTGCGGGCTAGCGGGAACCCAGATACGCAGTATTTT.

The CDR3 bases are TGTGCCAGCAGCTTAGGCTCAGGGGGCGGAACAGATACGCAGTATTTT. As protein: CASSLGSGGGTDTQYF. This chain uses TRBV7-2 with TRBJ2-3, with 8 bases fitting TRBD1. Germline CDR1 is SGHTA and CDR2 is FQGNSA. The ends lost 1 base at V and 3 bases at J; junction bases unmatched: 6. The CDR3 has 16 residues.

The J gene is TRBJ2-7, the V gene TRBV27; TRBD2 might be the D (5 bases). This CDR3 has 13 amino acids. The germline gives CDR1 MNHEY, CDR2 SMNVEV (reference sequence). With 6 bases removed from V and 6 bases from J, the gap between germline ends came to 15 bases. The CDR3 sequence: CASRRTGEIEQYF. CDR3 coding DNA: TGTGCCAGCAGGCGGACCGGGGAGATCGAGCAGTACTTC.

The chain employs TRBV6-5 and TRBJ1-4; D unresolved. V was clipped by 5 bases and J by 4 bases, with 8 bases between them. The CDR3 has 13 residues. Per germline, CDR1 MNHEY and CDR2 SVGAGI. Here the CDR3 reads CASSIDRNEKLFF. The CDR3 region has the DNA TGTGCCAGCAGTATTGACCGTAATGAAAAACTGTTTTTT.

This clone was counted once. The V gene is TRBV7-8, the J gene TRBJ2-5; a possible D gene is TRBD1 (6 bases). With 5 bases removed from V and 5 bases from J, the gap between germline ends came to 24 bases. The germline gives CDR1 SGHVS, CDR2 FQNEAQ. This CDR3 has 17 amino acids. CDR3 sequence: CASSQDLTGPTMETQYF. CDR3 DNA: TGTGCCAGCAGCCAAGACCTCACAGGGCCCACTATGGAGACCCAGTACTTC. The full variable domain, completed using reference TRBV7-8 and TRBJ2-5, is GAGVSQSPRYKVAKRGQDVALRCDPISGHVSLFWYQQALGQGPEFLTYFQNEAQLDKSGLPSDRFFAERPEGSVSTLKIQRTQQEDSAVYLCASSQDLTGPTMETQYFGPGTRLLVL.

V usage is TRBV5-1 and J usage is TRBJ1-2, with D tentatively TRBD1 (5 bases). V lost 1 base to trimming and J lost 0 bases, with 10 bases between them. The CDR3 is 15 amino acids. Germline CDR1 and CDR2: SGHRS and YFSETQ. The CDR3 DNA is TGCGCCAGCAGCTTGAGGGGTTCAGCTAACTATGGCTACACCTTC. It translates to CASSLRGSANYGYTF.

The chain couples TRBV27 to TRBJ2-7, with unresolved D. CDR1 and CDR2 from the germline V gene are MNHEY and SMNVEV (reference sequence). The CDR3 is 11 amino acids. V dropped 6 bases and J dropped 4 bases, with 7 bases sitting between them. The CDR3 loop reads CASRTIYEQYF. As DNA, the CDR3 is TGTGCCAGCAGGACCATTTACGAGCAGTACTTC.

The rearrangement joins TRBV19 to TRBJ2-5; D is possibly TRBD1 (5 bases). The assigned J gene may be wrong: the sequence end matches TRBJ2-7 better. The CDR3 spans 15 residues. CDR1 is LNHDA and CDR2 is SQIVND in the germline V gene (reference sequence). CDR3 nucleotide sequence: TGTGCCAGTAGTATAAGTCAGGGTAAAGGGTACGAGCAGTACTTC. It specifies CASSISQGKGYEQYF.

This sequence joins TRBV6-5 and TRBJ1-2; TRBD1 might be the D (5 bases). Between the trimmed V and J ends, which lost 6 bases and 2 bases, there was a span of 13 bases. The CDR3 is made up of 14 amino acids. Germline assignment: CDR1 MNHEY and CDR2 SVGAGI. The CDR3, as DNA: TGTGCCAGCAGGGACCAGGGAGCCAACTATGGCTACACCTTC. As protein: CASRDQGANYGYTF.

The CDR3 DNA reads TGTGCCAGCAGTGACGAAGGGTACACTGAAGCTTTCTTT. This gives the protein CASSDEGYTEAFF. The rearrangement links TRBV2 to TRBJ1-1; D is undetermined. The CDR3 consists of 13 residues. V was trimmed by 3 bases and J by 3 bases, leaving 8 bases between them. Germline CDR1 and CDR2: SNHLY and FYNNEI.

This clone was seen just once. V gene TRBV18 combines with J gene TRBJ2-1; 7 bases are shared with TRBD2. The V gene end was trimmed by 2 bases and the J gene end by 5 bases; junction bases not matched to a gene: 15. The germline V gene encodes CDR1 KGHSH and CDR2 LQKENI. There are 18 residues in the CDR3. The CDR3 DNA sequence: TGTGCCAGCTCACCAAGTCCCGGGCGGCGGGAGCAACACAATGAGCAGTTCTTC. Its protein product is CASSPSPGRREQHNEQFF. Drawing the rest from reference TRBV18 and TRBJ2-1, the complete variable domain is NAGVMQNPRHLVRRRGQEARLRCSPMKGHSHVYWYRQLPEEGLKFMVYLQKENIIDESGMPKERFSAEFPKEGPSILRIQQVVRGDSAAYFCASSPSPGRREQHNEQFFGPGTRLTVL.

The chain is built from TRBV4-2 and TRBJ1-2; 7 nucleotides align to TRBD1. V was clipped by 4 bases and J by 8 bases; unmatched bases: 10. Germline lookup yields CDR1 LGHNA and CDR2 YNFKEQ. This CDR3 contains 14 residues. In nucleotides, the CDR3 is TGTGCCAGCAGCCCACCGGGACAGCTAATAGGCTACACCTTC. The encoded protein is CASSPPGQLIGYTF.

This clone was counted once. The chain combines TRBV5-8 with TRBJ1-2, with a possible D match to TRBD1 (5 bases). Germline lookup yields CDR1 SGHTS and CDR2 YDEGEE. This CDR3 contains 15 residues. Trimming pared 4 bases from V and 5 bases from J, leaving 18 bases between. CDR3 bases: TGTGCCAGCAGCGCGCGTCGTCAAGGGGCATATGGCTACACCTTC. Translating it yields CASSARRQGAYGYTF.

The chain uses TRBV30 and TRBJ2-4; TRBD2 matches at 16 bases. J lost 2 bases, V lost 1 base, and 14 bases had no gene match. Germline V gene sequence: CDR1 GTSNPN, CDR2 SVGIG (reference sequence). The CDR3 contains 21 residues. CDR3 DNA sequence: TGTGCCTGGAGTGGGAGGGGGACTAGCGGGAGGGCCGCACCTTCCAAAAACATTCAGTACTTC. Protein product: CAWSGRGTSGRAAPSKNIQYF.

The CDR3 reads CASRSQGGETQYF. CDR3 nucleotides: TGTGCCAGCAGAAGTCAAGGGGGAGAGACCCAGTACTTC. The V call is TRBV25-1, the J call TRBJ2-5; D possibly corresponds to TRBD1 (6 bases). The length of the CDR3 is 13 residues. Germline V lookup: CDR1 MGHDK, CDR2 SYGVNS. V lost 6 bases to trimming and J lost 4 bases, with 12 bases between them.

The CDR3 protein is CASSLVFGVATNEKLFF. Written as DNA, the CDR3 is TGTGCCAGCAGCTTGGTCTTCGGAGTTGCAACTAATGAAAAACTGTTTTTT. The gene calls are TRBV5-8 and TRBJ1-4, with D uncertain. The CDR3 consists of 17 residues. V was shortened by 0 bases and J by 0 bases, with 12 bases between the two germline ends. The germline gives CDR1 SGHTS, CDR2 YDEGEE.

This clone was seen only once. The chain couples TRBV21-1 to TRBJ1-2; whether TRBD1, the table's D call, matches the DNA was not checked. TRBV21-1 is reported as a pseudogene. CDR3 size: 16 residues. DNA for the CDR3: TGTGCCAGCAGCAAAGAGGGGACAGGGGGCGCTTATGGCTACACCTTC. The encoded protein is CASSKEGTGGAYGYTF.

V usage is TRBV6-5 and J usage is TRBJ2-5, with D unresolved. Germline V gene lookup returns CDR1 MNHEY and CDR2 SVGAGI. The CDR3 is 12 amino acids. The germline V and J ends were trimmed by 0 bases and 4 bases, with 3 bases remaining between them. The CDR3 sequence: CASSYSGETQYF. The CDR3 bases are TGTGCCAGCAGTTACTCGGGAGAGACCCAGTACTTC.